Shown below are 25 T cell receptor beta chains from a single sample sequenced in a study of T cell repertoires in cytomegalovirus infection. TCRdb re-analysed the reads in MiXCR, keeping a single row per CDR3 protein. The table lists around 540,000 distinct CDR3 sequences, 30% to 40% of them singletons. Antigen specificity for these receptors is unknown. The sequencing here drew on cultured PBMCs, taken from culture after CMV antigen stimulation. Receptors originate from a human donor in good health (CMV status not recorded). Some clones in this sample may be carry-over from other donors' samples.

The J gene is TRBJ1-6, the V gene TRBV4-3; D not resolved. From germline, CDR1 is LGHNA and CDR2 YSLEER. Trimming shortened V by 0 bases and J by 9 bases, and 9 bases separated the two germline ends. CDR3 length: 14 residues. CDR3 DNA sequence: TGCGCCAGCAGCCAAGATGTCTTGGGTTCACCCCTCCACTTT. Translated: CASSQDVLGSPLHF.

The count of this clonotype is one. The DNA for the CDR3 is TGTGCCACAACTAGGGGGCCCCACAATGAGCAGTTCTTC. The encoded protein is CATTRGPHNEQFF. The chain joins TRBV5-4 to TRBJ2-1; 7 nucleotides match TRBD1. The germline CDR1 and CDR2 sequences are SGHNT and YYREEE (reference sequence). There are 13 residues in the CDR3. With V trimmed by 9 bases and J by 5 bases, 8 bases remained unmatched.

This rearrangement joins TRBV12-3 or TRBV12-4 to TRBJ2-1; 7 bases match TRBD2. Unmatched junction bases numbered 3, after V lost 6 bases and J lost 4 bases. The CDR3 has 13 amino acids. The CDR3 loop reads CASRSGLYNEQFF. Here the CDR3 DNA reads TGTGCCAGCAGATCGGGACTATACAATGAGCAGTTCTTC.

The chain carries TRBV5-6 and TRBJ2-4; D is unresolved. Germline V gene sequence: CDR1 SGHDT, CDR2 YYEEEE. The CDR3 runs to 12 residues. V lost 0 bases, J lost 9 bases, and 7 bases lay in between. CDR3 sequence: CASSLAEGIQYF. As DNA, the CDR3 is TGTGCCAGCAGCTTGGCCGAAGGCATTCAGTACTTC.

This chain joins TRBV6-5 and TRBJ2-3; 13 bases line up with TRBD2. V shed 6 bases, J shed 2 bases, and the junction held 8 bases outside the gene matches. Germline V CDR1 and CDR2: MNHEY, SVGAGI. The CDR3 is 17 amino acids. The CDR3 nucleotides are TGTGCCAGCAGCGTGCGGGGACTAGCGGGGAACACAGATACGCAGTATTTT. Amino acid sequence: CASSVRGLAGNTDTQYF.

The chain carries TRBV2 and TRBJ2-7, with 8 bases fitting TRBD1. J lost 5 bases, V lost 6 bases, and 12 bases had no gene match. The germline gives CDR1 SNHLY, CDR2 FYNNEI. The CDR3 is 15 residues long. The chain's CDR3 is CASSGPVGQVNEQYF. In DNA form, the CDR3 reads TGTGCCAGCAGCGGCCCGGTGGGACAGGTGAACGAGCAGTACTTC.

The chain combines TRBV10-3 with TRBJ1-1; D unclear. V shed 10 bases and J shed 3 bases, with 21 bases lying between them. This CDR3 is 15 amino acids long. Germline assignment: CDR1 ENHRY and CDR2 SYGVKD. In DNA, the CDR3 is TGTGCCAGCTCCCCGGGCGGTGCCAGAGACACTGAAGCTTTCTTT. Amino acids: CASSPGGARDTEAFF.

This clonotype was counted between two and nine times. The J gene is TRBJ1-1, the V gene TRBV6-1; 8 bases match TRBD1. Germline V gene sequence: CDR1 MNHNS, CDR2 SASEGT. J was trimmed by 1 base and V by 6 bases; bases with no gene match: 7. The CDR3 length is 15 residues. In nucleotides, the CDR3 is TGTGCCAGCAGAGGTATGGGGACAGGGAACACTGAAGCTTTCTTT. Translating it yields CASRGMGTGNTEAFF.

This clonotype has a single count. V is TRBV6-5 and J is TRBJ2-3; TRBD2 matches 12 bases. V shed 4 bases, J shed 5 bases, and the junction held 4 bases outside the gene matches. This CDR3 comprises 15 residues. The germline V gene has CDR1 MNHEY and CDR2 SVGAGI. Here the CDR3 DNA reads TGTGCCAGCAGTTCACTAGCGGGAGGCAAAGATACGCAGTATTTT. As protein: CASSSLAGGKDTQYF.

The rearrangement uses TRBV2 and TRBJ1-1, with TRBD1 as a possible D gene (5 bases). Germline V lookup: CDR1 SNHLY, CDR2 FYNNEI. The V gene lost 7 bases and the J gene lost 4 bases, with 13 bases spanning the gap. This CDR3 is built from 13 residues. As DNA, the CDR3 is TGTGCCAGCATCGGGAGAAGGGGCACTGAAGCTTTCTTT. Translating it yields CASIGRRGTEAFF.

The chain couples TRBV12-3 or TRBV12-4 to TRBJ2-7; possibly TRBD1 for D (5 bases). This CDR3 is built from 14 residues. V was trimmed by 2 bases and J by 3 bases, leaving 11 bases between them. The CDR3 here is CASSLQGPDYEQYF. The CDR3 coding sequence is TGTGCCAGCAGTTTACAGGGTCCCGACTACGAGCAGTACTTC.

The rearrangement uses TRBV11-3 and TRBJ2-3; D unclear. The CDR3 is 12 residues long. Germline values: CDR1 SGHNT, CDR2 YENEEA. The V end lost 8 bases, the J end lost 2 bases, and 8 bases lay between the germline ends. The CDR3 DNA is TGTGCCAGCGGCGGACCCACAGATACGCAGTATTTT. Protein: CASGGPTDTQYF. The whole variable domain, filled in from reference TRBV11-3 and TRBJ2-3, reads EAGVVQSPRYKIIEKKQPVAFWCNPISGHNTLYWYLQNLGQGPELLIRYENEEAVDDSQLPKDRFSAERLKGVDSTLKIQPAELGDSAVYLCASGGPTDTQYFGPGTRLTVL.

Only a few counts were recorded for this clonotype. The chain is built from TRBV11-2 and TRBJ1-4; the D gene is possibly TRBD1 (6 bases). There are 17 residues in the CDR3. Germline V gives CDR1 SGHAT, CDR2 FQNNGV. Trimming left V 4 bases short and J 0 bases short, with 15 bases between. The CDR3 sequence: CASSSSPRGPTNEKLFF. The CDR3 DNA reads TGTGCCAGCAGCTCCTCGCCCAGGGGTCCAACTAATGAAAAACTGTTTTTT.

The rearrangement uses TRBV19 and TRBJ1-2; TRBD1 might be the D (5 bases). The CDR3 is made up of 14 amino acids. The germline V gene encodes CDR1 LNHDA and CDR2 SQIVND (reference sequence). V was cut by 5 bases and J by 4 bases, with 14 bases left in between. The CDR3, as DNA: TGTGCCAGTAGTGATCAGGGATTCGCCTATGGCTACACCTTC. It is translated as CASSDQGFAYGYTF.

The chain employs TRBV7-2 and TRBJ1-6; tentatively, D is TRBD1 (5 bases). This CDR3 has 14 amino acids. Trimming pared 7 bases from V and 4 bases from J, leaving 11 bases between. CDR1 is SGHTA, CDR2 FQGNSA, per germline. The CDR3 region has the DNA TGTGCCAGCAAAGCAGGGTCTTATAATTCACCCCTCCACTTT. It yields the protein CASKAGSYNSPLHF.

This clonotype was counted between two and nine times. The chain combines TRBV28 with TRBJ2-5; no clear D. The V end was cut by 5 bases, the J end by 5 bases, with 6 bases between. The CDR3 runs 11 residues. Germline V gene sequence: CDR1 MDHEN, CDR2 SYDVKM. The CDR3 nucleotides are TGTGCCAGCAGTGGATCGGAGACCCAGTACTTC. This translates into CASSGSETQYF.

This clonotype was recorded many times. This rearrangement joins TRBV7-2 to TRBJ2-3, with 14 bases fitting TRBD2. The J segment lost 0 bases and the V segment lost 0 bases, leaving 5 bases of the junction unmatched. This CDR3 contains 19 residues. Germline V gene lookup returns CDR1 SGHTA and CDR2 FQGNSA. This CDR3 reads CASSLALTSGRASTDTQYF. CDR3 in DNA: TGTGCCAGCAGCTTAGCTTTGACTAGCGGGAGGGCTAGCACAGATACGCAGTATTTT.

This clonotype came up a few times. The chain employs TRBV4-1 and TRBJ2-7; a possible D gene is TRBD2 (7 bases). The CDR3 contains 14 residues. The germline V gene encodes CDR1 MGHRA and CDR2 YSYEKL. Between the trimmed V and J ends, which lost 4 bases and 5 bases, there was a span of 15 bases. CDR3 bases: TGCGCCAGCAGCCTCAAACGGGGGGCCGACGAGCAGTACTTC. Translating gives CASSLKRGADEQYF.

This CDR3 is CASIDSGRENNEQFF. CDR3 sequence (DNA): TGTGCCAGCATCGATAGCGGGAGGGAGAACAATGAGCAGTTCTTC. This chain connects TRBV6-2 or TRBV6-3 to TRBJ2-1; the match to TRBD2 covers 11 bases. This CDR3 has 15 residues. Per germline, CDR1 MNHEY and CDR2 SVGEGT. J gave up 5 bases and V 7 bases, and 7 bases lay outside the gene matches.

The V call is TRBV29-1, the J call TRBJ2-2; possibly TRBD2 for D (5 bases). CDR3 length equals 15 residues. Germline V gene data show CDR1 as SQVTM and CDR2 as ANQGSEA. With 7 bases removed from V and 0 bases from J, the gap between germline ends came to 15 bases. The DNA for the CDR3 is TGCAGCGCAATAAGGACTTCCGCGAACACCGGGGAGCTGTTTTTT. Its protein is CSAIRTSANTGELFF.

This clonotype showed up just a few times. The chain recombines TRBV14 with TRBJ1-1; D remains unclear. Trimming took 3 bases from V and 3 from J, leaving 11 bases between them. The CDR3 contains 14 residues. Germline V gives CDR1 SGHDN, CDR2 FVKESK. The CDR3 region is CASSQAAWDTEAFF. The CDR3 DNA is TGTGCCAGCAGCCAGGCGGCCTGGGACACTGAAGCTTTCTTT.

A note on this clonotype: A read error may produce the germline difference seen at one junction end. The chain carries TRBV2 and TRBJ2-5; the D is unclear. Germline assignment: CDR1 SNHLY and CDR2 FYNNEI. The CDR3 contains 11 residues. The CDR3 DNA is TGTGCCAGCACCGAAGGAAGGTCGCAGCCCTTC. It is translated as CASTEGRSQPF.

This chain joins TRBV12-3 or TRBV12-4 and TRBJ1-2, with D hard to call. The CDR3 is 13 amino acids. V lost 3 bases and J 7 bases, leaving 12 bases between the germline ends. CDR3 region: CASSFSYPGGYTF. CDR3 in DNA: TGTGCCAGCAGTTTCAGCTATCCAGGTGGCTACACCTTC.

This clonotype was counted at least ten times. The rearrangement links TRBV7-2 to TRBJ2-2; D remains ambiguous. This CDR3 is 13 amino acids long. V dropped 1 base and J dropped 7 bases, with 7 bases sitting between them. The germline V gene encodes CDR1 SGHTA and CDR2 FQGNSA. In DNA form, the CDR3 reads TGTGCCAGCAGCTTAGTCGGCGGCGGGGAGCTGTTTTTT. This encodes CASSLVGGGELFF. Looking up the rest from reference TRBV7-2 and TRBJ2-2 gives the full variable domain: GAGVSQSPSNKVTEKGKDVELRCDPISGHTALYWYRQSLGQGLEFLIYFQGNSAPDKSGLPSDRFSAERTGGSVSTLTIQRTQQEDSAVYLCASSLVGGGELFFGEGSRLTVL.

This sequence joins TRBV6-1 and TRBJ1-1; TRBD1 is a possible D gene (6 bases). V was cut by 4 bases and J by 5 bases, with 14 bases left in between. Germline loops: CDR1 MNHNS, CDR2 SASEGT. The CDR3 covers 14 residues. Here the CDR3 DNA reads TGTGCCAGCAGTGTGGGACAAGAGGGGACTGAAGCTTTCTTT. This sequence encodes CASSVGQEGTEAFF.